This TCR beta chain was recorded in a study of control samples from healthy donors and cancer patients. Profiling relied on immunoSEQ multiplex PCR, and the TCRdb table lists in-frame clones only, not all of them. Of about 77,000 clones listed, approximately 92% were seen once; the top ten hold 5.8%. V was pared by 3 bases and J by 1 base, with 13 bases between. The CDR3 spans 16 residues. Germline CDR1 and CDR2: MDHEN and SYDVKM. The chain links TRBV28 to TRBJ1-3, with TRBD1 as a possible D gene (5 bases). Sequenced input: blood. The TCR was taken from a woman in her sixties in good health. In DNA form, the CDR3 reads TGTGCCAGCAGTTTGGGACGGTCCCGTTCTGGAAACACCATATATTTT. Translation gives CASSLGRSRSGNTIYF.